This T cell receptor beta chain was found in a study of graft-versus-host responses after intestinal transplantation. Study-level findings and limits: Early after transplant, HvG clones declined as circulating GvH clones peaked.

Using immunoSEQ multiplex PCR, the repertoire was profiled, and TCRdb retains in-frame clones only, with some absent. The data hold about 92,000 clones, with about nine tenths observed a single time. Remarks on this clone: As yet, its antigen is unknown.

This clonotype was obtained from a human donor who received an intestinal transplant. Sequencing was performed on unstimulated CD8+ T cells sorted from spleen or lymph node cells, taken before intestinal transplant.

The CDR3 here is CASSLAGGPSSEQYF. The CDR3 DNA reads as TGTGCCAGCAGTTTAGCGGGGGGGCCTTCTTCGGAGCAGTACTTC. The chain employs TRBV27 and TRBJ2-7, with TRBD2 matching over 9 bases. CDR1 is MNHEY, CDR2 SMNVEV, per germline (reference sequence). Trimming cost V 2 bases and J 7 bases; bases outside gene matches: 9. The CDR3 is made up of 15 amino acids.